The sequence of this T cell receptor (beta chain) was determined in a study of cytomegalovirus exposure and HLA in healthy donors. General observations from the study: It was reported that TCR beta sequences correctly inferred the HLA-A and HLA-B alleles for most subjects. One variant, a missense change in DCLRE1C, was linked in a later analysis to TCR beta V- and J-gene trimming. The study assumed roughly uniform donor sequencing depth for presence/absence analyses. Evidence from a later analysis indicated that most CMV-associated TCR beta chains looked HLA-restricted.

Of note for this clone: Its antigen is unidentified.

Germline values: CDR1 SGHTA, CDR2 FQGNSA. V shed 5 bases and J shed 4 bases, with 11 bases lying between them. The CDR3 sequence is 13 residues long. The PCR had 60 Vbeta and 13 Jbeta primers. Sequencing was performed with immunoSEQ multiplex PCR; in TCRdb, only in-frame clones are kept and a portion is missing. Of roughly 100,000 clones listed, around 75% are singletons. Sequencing input: PBMCs. This chain links TRBV7-2 with TRBJ1-1; no definite D call. This TCR derives from a man aged 35-49 years in good health and CMV-seronegative. This CDR3 reads CASSGGRRTEAFF. CDR3 sequence (DNA): TGTGCCAGCAGCGGAGGTAGACGCACTGAAGCTTTCTTT.